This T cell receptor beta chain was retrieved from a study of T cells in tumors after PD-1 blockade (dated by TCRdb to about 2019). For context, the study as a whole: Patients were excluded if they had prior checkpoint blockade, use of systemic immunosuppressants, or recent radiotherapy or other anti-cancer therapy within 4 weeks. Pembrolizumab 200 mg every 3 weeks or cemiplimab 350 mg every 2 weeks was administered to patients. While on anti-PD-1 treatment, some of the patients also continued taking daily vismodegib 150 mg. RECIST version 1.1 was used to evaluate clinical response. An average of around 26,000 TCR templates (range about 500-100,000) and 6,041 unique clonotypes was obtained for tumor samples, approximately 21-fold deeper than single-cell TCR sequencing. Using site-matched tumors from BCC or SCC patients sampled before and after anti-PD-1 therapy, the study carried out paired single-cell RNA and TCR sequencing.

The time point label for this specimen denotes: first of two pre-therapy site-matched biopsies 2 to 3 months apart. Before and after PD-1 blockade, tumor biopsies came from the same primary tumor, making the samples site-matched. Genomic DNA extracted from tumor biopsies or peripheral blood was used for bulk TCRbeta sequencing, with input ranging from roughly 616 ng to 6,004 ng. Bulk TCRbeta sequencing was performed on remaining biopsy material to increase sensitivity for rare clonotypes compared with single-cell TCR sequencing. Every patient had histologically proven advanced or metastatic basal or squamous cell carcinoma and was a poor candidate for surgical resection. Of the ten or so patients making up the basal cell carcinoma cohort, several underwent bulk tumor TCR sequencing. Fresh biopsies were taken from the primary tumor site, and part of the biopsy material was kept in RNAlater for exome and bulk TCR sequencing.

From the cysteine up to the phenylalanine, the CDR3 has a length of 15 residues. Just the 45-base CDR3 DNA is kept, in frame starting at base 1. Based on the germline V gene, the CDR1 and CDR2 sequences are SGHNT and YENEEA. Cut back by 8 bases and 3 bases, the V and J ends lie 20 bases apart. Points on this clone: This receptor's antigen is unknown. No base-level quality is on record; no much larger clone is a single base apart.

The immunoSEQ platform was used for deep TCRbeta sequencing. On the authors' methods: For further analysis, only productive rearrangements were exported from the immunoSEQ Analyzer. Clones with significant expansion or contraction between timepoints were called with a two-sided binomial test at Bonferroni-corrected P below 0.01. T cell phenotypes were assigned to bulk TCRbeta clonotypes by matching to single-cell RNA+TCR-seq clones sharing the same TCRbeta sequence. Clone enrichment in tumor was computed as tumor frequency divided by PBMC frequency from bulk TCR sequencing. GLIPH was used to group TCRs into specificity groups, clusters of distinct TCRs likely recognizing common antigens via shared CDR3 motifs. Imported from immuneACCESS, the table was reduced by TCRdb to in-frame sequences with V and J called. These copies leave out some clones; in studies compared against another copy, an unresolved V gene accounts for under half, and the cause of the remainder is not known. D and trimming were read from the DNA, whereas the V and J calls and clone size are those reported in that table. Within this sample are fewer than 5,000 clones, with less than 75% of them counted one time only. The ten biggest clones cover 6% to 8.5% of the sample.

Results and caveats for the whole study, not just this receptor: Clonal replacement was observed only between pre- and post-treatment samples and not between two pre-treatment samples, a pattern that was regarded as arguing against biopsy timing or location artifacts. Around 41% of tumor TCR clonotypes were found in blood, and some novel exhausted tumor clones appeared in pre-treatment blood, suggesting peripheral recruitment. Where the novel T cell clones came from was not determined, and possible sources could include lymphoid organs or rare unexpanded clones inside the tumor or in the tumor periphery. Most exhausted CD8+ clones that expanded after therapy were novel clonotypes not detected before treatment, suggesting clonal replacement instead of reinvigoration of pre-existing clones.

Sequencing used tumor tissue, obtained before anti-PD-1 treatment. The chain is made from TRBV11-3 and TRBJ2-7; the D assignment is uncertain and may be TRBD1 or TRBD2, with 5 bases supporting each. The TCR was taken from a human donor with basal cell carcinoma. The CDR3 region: CASQTPRDGIYEQYF. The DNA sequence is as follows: TGTGCCAGCCAAACCCCTCGGGACGGGATCTACGAGCAGTACTTC.